The entry that follows covers one T cell receptor (beta chain) sequence. Its cognate antigen is unknown. This sample is part of a study of CD8+ T cells in alopecia areata. As for the study in general: The study gave tofacitinib for 6 to 18 months, then 6 months off drug. Patients given treatment had severity scored by the percentage of scalp area affected. Findings of the study overall: A great number of expanded lesional clones endured in scalp and blood during tofacitinib. In lesional scalp, particularly from alopecia totalis/universalis, clonality was higher than in normal scalp.

Regarding treatment: oral pan-JAK inhibitor, 5-10 mg twice daily. The CDR3 consists of 17 residues. Trimming removed 0 bases from V and 1 base from J; junction bases left unmatched: 11. Germline-derived CDR1 and CDR2 are GTSNPN and SVGIG (reference sequence). Sequencing relied on a cDNA template that was reverse transcribed from extracted RNA. Here immunoSEQ multiplex PCR was the method, and the copy in TCRdb shows in-frame clones only, minus some. The sample holds 210,000 or so clones; roughly three fifths are singletons and the top ten take roughly 1.2%. The specimen was CD4+ T cells sorted from blood, collected at week 44, from a patient treated with tofacitinib. The chain is built from TRBV30 and TRBJ1-1; 7 bases map to TRBD1. The TCR comes from a human donor with alopecia areata. CDR3 sequence: CAWSVPTGHRPNTEAFF. The CDR3 nucleotides are TGTGCCTGGAGTGTACCGACAGGGCATCGACCGAACACTGAAGCTTTCTTT.